What follows are 27 T cell receptor beta chains derived from one specimen sequenced in a study of PD-1 blockade in classical Hodgkin lymphoma. The protocol was immunoSEQ multiplex PCR, while the TCRdb copy is restricted to in-frame clones and leaves out a portion. Of thousands of clones in the sample, around four fifths are singletons; the top ten hold roughly 35%. Each patient experienced a relapse that followed autologous stem cell transplantation, and brentuximab vedotin exposure varied. Sequenced material: peripheral blood mononuclear cells (PBMCs), taken before the second cycle of nivolumab. The receptors derive from a human donor with classical Hodgkin lymphoma.

This clone was observed once. V is TRBV23-1 and J is TRBJ1-2, with unresolved D. TRBV23-1 is annotated as an ORF whose role is uncertain. The V end was cut by 4 bases, the J end by 0 bases, with 9 bases between. The CDR3 extends over 14 amino acids. The CDR3 protein is CASSPSEANYGYTF. For the CDR3, the DNA is TGCGCCAGCAGTCCTTCGGAAGCTAACTATGGCTACACCTTC.

This sequence joins TRBV5-4 and TRBJ1-1; D call uncertain. This CDR3 has 14 amino acids. Trimming removed 2 bases from V and 1 base from J, with 9 bases in between. CDR1 is SGHNT, CDR2 YYREEE, per germline (reference sequence). The CDR3 nucleotides are TGTGCCAGCAGCTTAGGACTGGAGAACACTGAAGCTTTCTTT. It specifies CASSLGLENTEAFF.

The V gene is TRBV7-4, the J gene TRBJ2-7; D ambiguous. The ends were cut back, 0 bases at V and 0 bases at J, with 18 bases in the middle. In germline, CDR1 is SGHVT, CDR2 SQSDAQ. This CDR3 has 18 amino acids. CDR3 sequence: CASSLAFRNSLLSYEQYF. The CDR3 DNA reads as TGTGCCAGCAGCTTAGCGTTTCGGAACAGTTTACTCTCCTACGAGCAGTACTTC.

The V and J genes are TRBV27 and TRBJ2-5; TRBD2 matches 9 bases. V was pared by 2 bases and J by 4 bases, with 5 bases of the junction left unmatched. Germline values: CDR1 MNHEY, CDR2 SMNVEV (reference sequence). The CDR3 length is 15 residues. The CDR3 region has the DNA TGTGCCAGCAGTTTAGCGGGAGGGCCGGTAGAGACCCAGTACTTC. As protein: CASSLAGGPVETQYF.

The chain couples TRBV6-6 to TRBJ2-7, with TRBD1 matching 9 bases. CDR3 length: 15 residues. The germline V gene encodes CDR1 MNHNY and CDR2 SVGAGI (reference sequence). V lost 4 bases to trimming and J lost 5 bases; unmatched junction nucleotides: 9. The CDR3 sequence: CASSSRDRAFHEQYF. CDR3 nucleotide sequence: TGTGCCAGCAGTTCCCGGGACAGGGCTTTCCACGAGCAGTACTTC.

The chain uses TRBV4-2 and TRBJ2-3; TRBD2 matches 10 bases. The CDR3 loop spans 18 amino acids. Germline loops: CDR1 LGHNA, CDR2 YNFKEQ. V lost 3 bases, J lost 0 bases, and 9 bases stayed unmatched. The CDR3 is CASSQGPIAGGSTDTQYF. The CDR3 DNA sequence: TGTGCCAGCAGCCAGGGACCTATAGCGGGGGGTAGCACAGATACGCAGTATTTT.

The rearrangement joins TRBV6-1 to TRBJ1-5, with D unclear. This CDR3 is 13 amino acids long. The germline gives CDR1 MNHNS, CDR2 SASEGT. V was shortened by 5 bases and J by 4 bases, with 9 bases between the two germline ends. CDR3 sequence reads: CASSLTSNQPQHF. The CDR3 nucleotides read TGTGCCAGCAGTCTGACAAGTAATCAGCCCCAGCATTTT.

The chain couples TRBV6-6 to TRBJ2-7; 8 positions agree with TRBD1. Germline values: CDR1 MNHNY, CDR2 SVGAGI (reference sequence). The CDR3 loop spans 15 amino acids. V lost 7 bases to trimming and J lost 1 base; unmatched junction nucleotides: 9. CDR3 loop: CASTPGGFDSYEQYF. The CDR3 DNA is TGTGCCAGCACCCCAGGGGGCTTTGATTCCTACGAGCAGTACTTC.

By proportion, this clone is medium-sized (0.01 to 0.1%). The chain combines TRBV4-1 with TRBJ2-7; 9 bases line up with TRBD2. The CDR3 has 16 amino acids. Germline values: CDR1 MGHRA, CDR2 YSYEKL. The ends lost 0 bases at V and 2 bases at J; junction bases unmatched: 5. The CDR3 loop is CASSQDSGSFAYEQYF. The CDR3 DNA sequence: TGCGCCAGCAGCCAAGATAGCGGGAGTTTCGCCTACGAGCAGTACTTC.

This clone was counted a single time. The CDR3 DNA is TGTGCCATCAGCGCGGGACAGGCCAAAAACATTCAGTACTTC. This codes for CAISAGQAKNIQYF. This chain uses TRBV10-3 with TRBJ2-4; perhaps TRBD1 as D (7 bases). The germline V and J ends were trimmed by 6 bases and 1 base, with 10 bases remaining between them. This CDR3 contains 14 residues. Germline CDR1 reads ENHRY; CDR2 reads SYGVKD.

The CDR3 loop reads CASSDPRGRGSPDEQFF. CDR3 coding DNA: TGCGCCAGCAGTGACCCAAGGGGGCGCGGGTCCCCTGATGAGCAGTTCTTC. V is TRBV10-2 and J is TRBJ2-1; 7 bases are a match to TRBD1. The CDR3 has 17 residues. Germline CDR1 reads WSHSY; CDR2 reads SAAADI. V trimming: 3 bases; J trimming: 8 bases; junction bases outside the gene matches: 16.

The chain couples TRBV7-9 to TRBJ2-7; 11 positions match TRBD2. J lost 2 bases, V lost 3 bases, and 3 bases had no gene match. The germline V gene encodes CDR1 SEHNR and CDR2 FQNEAQ (reference sequence). The CDR3 contains 15 residues. The DNA for the CDR3 is TGTGCCAGCAGCTTTCTAGCGGGAGGCCCCTACGAGCAGTACTTC. As protein: CASSFLAGGPYEQYF.

This chain joins TRBV28 and TRBJ2-5; D is possibly TRBD1 (6 bases). Germline-derived CDR1 and CDR2 are MDHEN and SYDVKM. The length of the CDR3 is 15 residues. V lost 2 bases and J lost 1, with 11 bases in between. The CDR3 nucleotides read TGTGCCAGCAGTTTACTTCAGGGGTCCCAAGAGACCCAGTACTTC. It codes for CASSLLQGSQETQYF.

V gene TRBV5-6 combines with J gene TRBJ2-2; D may be TRBD2 (6 bases). CDR3 length: 16 residues. Trimming pared 1 base from V and 3 bases from J, leaving 13 bases between. The germline gives CDR1 SGHDT, CDR2 YYEEEE. The DNA for the CDR3 is TGTGCCAGCAGCTTGTTAGCCCGGAGGGACACCGGGGAGCTGTTTTTT. It is translated as CASSLLARRDTGELFF.

This chain links TRBV28 with TRBJ1-5; D call uncertain. Trimming removed 3 bases from V and 6 bases from J, with 6 bases in between. Per the germline V gene, CDR1 is MDHEN and CDR2 is SYDVKM. This CDR3 has 12 amino acids. The CDR3 sequence: CASSFLGQPQHF. CDR3 sequence (DNA): TGTGCCAGCAGTTTTTTGGGTCAGCCCCAGCATTTT. The full variable domain, its missing parts supplied by reference TRBV28 and TRBJ1-5, is DVKVTQSSRYLVKRTGEKVFLECVQDMDHENMFWYRQDPGLGLRLIYFSYDVKMKEKGDIPEGYSVSREKKERFSLILESASTNQTSMYLCASSFLGQPQHFGDGTRLSIL.

The chain links TRBV7-2 to TRBJ2-7; D may be TRBD2 (5 bases). Germline lookup yields CDR1 SGHTA and CDR2 FQGNSA. There are 16 residues in the CDR3. Trimming removed 0 bases from V and 1 base from J, with 13 bases in between. The CDR3 nucleotides are TGTGCCAGCAGCTTAGCGCAAGGCGGGCCGTCCTACGAGCAGTACTTC. It encodes CASSLAQGGPSYEQYF.

The chain links TRBV29-1 to TRBJ1-2; 8 bases map to TRBD1. J gave up 10 bases and V 7 bases, and 8 bases lay outside the gene matches. Germline V gene data show CDR1 as SQVTM and CDR2 as ANQGSEA. The CDR3 sequence is 11 residues long. CDR3 in DNA: TGCAGCGCCACCCTGACAGGGGACTACACCTTC. The encoded protein is CSATLTGDYTF.

This clone appeared a single time. The chain couples TRBV7-6 to TRBJ2-3; 13 bases align to TRBD2. Germline CDR1 reads SGHVS; CDR2 reads FNYEAQ. J gave up 4 bases and V 4 bases, and 5 bases lay outside the gene matches. The length of the CDR3 is 16 residues. The CDR3 reads CASSSTSGGAADTQYF. For the CDR3, the DNA is TGTGCCAGCAGCTCAACTAGCGGGGGGGCCGCAGATACGCAGTATTTT.

Within the sample, this clone is large (0.1 to 1%). The chain joins TRBV28 to TRBJ2-2; 10 nucleotides agree with TRBD1. The V gene's germline CDR1 is MDHEN and CDR2 SYDVKM. After removal of 3 bases from V and 8 bases from J, the junction contained 6 bases not matched to a gene. There are 15 residues in the CDR3. The CDR3 bases are TGTGCCAGCAGTTTTGTCCGGGACAGGGGAGGGGAGCTGTTTTTT. It is translated as CASSFVRDRGGELFF.

The chain is built from TRBV5-6 and TRBJ2-2; possibly TRBD1 for D (5 bases). The length of the CDR3 is 15 residues. The V gene lost 5 bases and the J gene lost 0 bases, with 11 bases spanning the gap. Germline V gene lookup returns CDR1 SGHDT and CDR2 YYEEEE. In DNA form, the CDR3 reads TGTGCCAGCAGGATCTGGGGCCCGAACACCGGGGAGCTGTTTTTT. This sequence encodes CASRIWGPNTGELFF.

This sequence joins TRBV28 and TRBJ1-1; 7 bases are shared with TRBD1. From germline, CDR1 is MDHEN and CDR2 SYDVKM. CDR3 length: 17 amino acids. V lost 6 bases and J lost 5; bases outside the gene matches: 18. The CDR3 DNA follows: TGTGCCAGCAGGGGAACTGGACAGGAAGGGCAGTGGACTGAAGCTTTCTTT. This sequence encodes CASRGTGQEGQWTEAFF.

The genes are TRBV28 and TRBJ2-1; D might be TRBD2 (6 bases). CDR3 length equals 12 residues. Trimming took 7 bases from V and 12 from J, leaving 16 bases between them. Germline CDR1 reads MDHEN; CDR2 reads SYDVKM. The CDR3 DNA is TGTGCCAGCACCTTACCGGGACTCCGGCAGTTCTTC. Protein product: CASTLPGLRQFF.

The chain links TRBV9 to TRBJ2-5; the match to TRBD1 covers 7 bases. V shed 1 base, J shed 2 bases, and the junction held 2 bases outside the gene matches. CDR1 SGDLS and CDR2 YYNGEE come from the germline V gene. This CDR3 comprises 14 residues. CDR3 amino acids: CASSVRGRQETQYF. The CDR3 bases are TGTGCCAGCAGCGTAAGGGGGCGGCAAGAGACCCAGTACTTC.

This clone was recorded once. V and J are TRBV6-5 and TRBJ2-7; D is perhaps TRBD2 (6 bases). Germline lookup yields CDR1 MNHEY and CDR2 SVGAGI. V was trimmed by 5 bases and J by 1 base, leaving 9 bases between them. The CDR3 runs to 13 residues. CDR3: CASSLGSSYEQYF. CDR3 DNA sequence: TGTGCCAGCAGTCTCGGGAGTTCCTACGAGCAGTACTTC.

The V and J genes are TRBV13 and TRBJ2-1; D might be TRBD2 (6 bases). This CDR3 comprises 16 residues. The V gene lost 3 bases and the J gene lost 5 bases, with 17 bases spanning the gap. The V gene's germline CDR1 is PRHDT and CDR2 FYEKMQ (reference sequence). The chain's CDR3 is CASSFPGLAINNEQFF. The CDR3 DNA sequence: TGTGCCAGCAGCTTCCCCGGGCTAGCGATCAACAATGAGCAGTTCTTC. Filled out from reference TRBV13 and TRBJ2-1, the complete variable domain reads AAGVIQSPRHLIKEKRETATLKCYPIPRHDTVYWYQQGPGQDPQFLISFYEKMQSDKGSIPDRFSAQQFSDYHSELNMSSLELGDSALYFCASSFPGLAINNEQFFGPGTRLTVL.

The V call is TRBV9, the J call TRBJ2-5; 7 positions match TRBD1. The CDR3 is 15 amino acids. CDR1 and CDR2 (germline): SGDLS, YYNGEE. V lost 4 bases to trimming and J lost 2 bases; unmatched junction nucleotides: 8. CDR3 region: CASSPSDRRQETQYF. CDR3 DNA sequence: TGTGCCAGCAGCCCTTCGGACAGGAGGCAAGAGACCCAGTACTTC.

CDR3 sequence reads: CASSPRDRAETQYF. Here the CDR3 DNA reads TGTGCCAGCAGCCCCCGTGACAGGGCAGAGACCCAGTACTTC. The chain combines TRBV7-6 with TRBJ2-5; TRBD1 agrees at 7 bases. This CDR3 is 14 amino acids long. The V segment lost 5 bases and the J segment 4 bases; nucleotides outside the gene matches: 7. Per germline, CDR1 SGHVS and CDR2 FNYEAQ.